The 13 T cell receptor beta chains below come from one sample, sequenced in a study of blood T cell repertoires in COVID-19. Repertoires were generated with immunoSEQ multiplex PCR, while TCRdb's copy carries only in-frame clones and drops some. The data show about 260,000 clones, 86% seen once. The sample was PBMCs or T cells enriched from blood (not recorded which). These receptors were taken from a woman between 45 and 65 years old who had recovered from COVID-19.

In the case of this clone: A read error may account for a junction end that differs from germline. The chain couples TRBV6-1 to TRBJ1-2, with no clear D. Germline CDR1 reads MNHNS; CDR2 reads SASEGT. CDR3 size: 12 residues. The CDR3 bases are TGTGCCAGCAGTGAAAGCGGGTGGTGGAACAGCTTC. Protein sequence: CASSESGWWNSF.

This clone was detected a few times. This chain links TRBV18 with TRBJ1-2; 9 bases map to TRBD1. Per germline, CDR1 KGHSH and CDR2 LQKENI. The CDR3 consists of 14 residues. Losses at the gene ends were 5 bases for V and 5 bases for J; bases not matched to a gene: 6. This CDR3 reads CASSSGTGRYGYTF. The CDR3 nucleotides read TGTGCCAGCTCATCCGGGACAGGGCGTTATGGCTACACCTTC.

This chain links TRBV30 with TRBJ1-5; 8 bases line up with TRBD1. The CDR3 length is 18 residues. CDR1 GTSNPN and CDR2 SVGIG come from the germline V gene (reference sequence). The V gene end was trimmed by 4 bases and the J gene end by 2 bases; junction bases not matched to a gene: 16. CDR3 in DNA: TGTGCCTGGACATCTAGACAGGGGTCCTTTGGGGGCAATCAGCCCCAGCATTTT. This sequence encodes CAWTSRQGSFGGNQPQHF. The full variable domain, completed using reference TRBV30 and TRBJ1-5, is SQTIHQWPATLVQPVGSPLSLECTVEGTSNPNLYWYRQAAGRGLQLLFYSVGIGQISSEVPQNLSASRPQDRQFILSSKKLLLSDSGFYLCAWTSRQGSFGGNQPQHFGDGTRLSIL.

The CDR3 nucleotides are TGTGCCAGTAGGTCGCAGGGTTCCGGCACTGAAGCTTTCTTT. Translation: CASRSQGSGTEAFF. V and J are TRBV19 and TRBJ1-1, with D possibly TRBD1 on 5 matching bases. The CDR3 consists of 14 residues. The germline gives CDR1 LNHDA, CDR2 SQIVND (reference sequence). Trimming pared 6 bases from V and 4 bases from J, leaving 15 bases between.

The chain carries TRBV5-1 and TRBJ1-2; a possible D gene is TRBD1 (6 bases). Germline CDR1 and CDR2: SGHRS and YFSETQ. V was pared by 4 bases and J by 2 bases, with 12 bases between. The CDR3 covers 14 residues. CDR3 sequence (DNA): TGCGCCAGCAGCCGGGAGGGGGTGAACTATGGCTACACCTTC. Translating it yields CASSREGVNYGYTF.

This clone was counted once. V usage is TRBV18 and J usage is TRBJ2-7; 9 nucleotides line up with TRBD1. V was clipped by 6 bases and J by 4 bases; unmatched bases: 10. The CDR3 is made up of 15 amino acids. Germline values: CDR1 KGHSH, CDR2 LQKENI. The CDR3 loop is CASSLQGALSYEQYF. Here the CDR3 DNA reads TGTGCCAGCTCCCTACAGGGGGCGCTTAGTTACGAGCAGTACTTC.

The DNA of the CDR3 is TGCGCCAGCAGCCAACTGGGAGGGCAACGGGAGACCCAGTACTTC. It codes for CASSQLGGQRETQYF. This rearrangement joins TRBV4-1 to TRBJ2-5; the match to TRBD2 covers 7 bases. J was trimmed by 5 bases and V by 2 bases; bases with no gene match: 8. Germline assignment: CDR1 MGHRA and CDR2 YSYEKL. CDR3 size: 15 residues.

The gene calls are TRBV11-2 and TRBJ1-2, with 9 nucleotides matching TRBD1. From germline, CDR1 is SGHAT and CDR2 FQNNGV. The junction had 11 bases not matched to a gene; V was cut back by 4 bases and J by 8 bases. The CDR3 loop spans 15 amino acids. The CDR3 sequence: CASSSDRGFGSGYTF. CDR3 nucleotides: TGTGCCAGCAGCTCTGACAGGGGGTTTGGGTCAGGCTACACCTTC.

This chain links TRBV3-1 (or the pseudogene TRBV3-2) with TRBJ1-2; D possibly corresponds to TRBD1 (6 bases). The germline CDR1 and CDR2 sequences are LGHDT and YNNKEL (reference sequence). V lost 3 bases and J 6 bases, leaving 17 bases between the germline ends. The CDR3 runs 15 residues. The CDR3 sequence is CASSQGALRRDGYTF. The DNA for the CDR3 is TGTGCCAGCAGCCAGGGGGCCCTCAGACGGGATGGCTACACCTTC.

This clone was seen just once. The V call is TRBV11-1, the J call TRBJ1-6; possible D gene TRBD1, 5 bases. The CDR3 contains 14 residues. Germline lookup yields CDR1 SGHAT and CDR2 FQDESV (reference sequence). V lost 2 bases, J lost 13 bases, and 15 bases lay in between. The CDR3 spells CASSLLGARRPLHF. The CDR3 DNA is TGTGCCAGCAGCTTATTAGGGGCCAGGCGCCCCCTCCACTTT.

The table lists this clone with a count of one. The V gene is TRBV9, the J gene TRBJ2-1, with D maybe TRBD2 (6 bases). The CDR3 covers 13 residues. CDR1 is SGDLS, CDR2 YYNGEE, per germline. V was clipped by 3 bases and J by 5 bases, with 9 bases between them. CDR3 residues: CASSGTTNNEQFF. The CDR3 nucleotides are TGTGCCAGCAGCGGGACTACCAACAATGAGCAGTTCTTC. Based on the CDR3 plus reference TRBV9 and TRBJ2-1, the full variable domain is DSGVTQTPKHLITATGQRVTLRCSPRSGDLSVYWYQQSLDQGLQFLIQYYNGEERAKGNILERFSAQQFPDLHSELNLSSLELGDSALYFCASSGTTNNEQFFGPGTRLTVL.

This clone was seen many times. This chain connects TRBV10-3 to TRBJ1-2; 9 bases map to TRBD1. The CDR3 is made up of 13 amino acids. V trimming: 10 bases; J trimming: 4 bases; junction bases outside the gene matches: 7. The germline V gene encodes CDR1 ENHRY and CDR2 SYGVKD. CDR3 sequence reads: CATGTGTLYGYTF. The DNA of the CDR3 is TGTGCCACGGGGACAGGGACCCTCTATGGCTACACCTTC.

V is TRBV14 and J is TRBJ2-7; D gene unclear. The CDR3 has 15 amino acids. V was shortened by 6 bases and J by 0 bases, with 15 bases between the two germline ends. Germline V gene sequence: CDR1 SGHDN, CDR2 FVKESK. CDR3 sequence reads: CASSRKLSPSYEQYF. CDR3 coding DNA: TGTGCCAGCAGTCGAAAGCTCTCGCCCTCCTACGAGCAGTACTTC.